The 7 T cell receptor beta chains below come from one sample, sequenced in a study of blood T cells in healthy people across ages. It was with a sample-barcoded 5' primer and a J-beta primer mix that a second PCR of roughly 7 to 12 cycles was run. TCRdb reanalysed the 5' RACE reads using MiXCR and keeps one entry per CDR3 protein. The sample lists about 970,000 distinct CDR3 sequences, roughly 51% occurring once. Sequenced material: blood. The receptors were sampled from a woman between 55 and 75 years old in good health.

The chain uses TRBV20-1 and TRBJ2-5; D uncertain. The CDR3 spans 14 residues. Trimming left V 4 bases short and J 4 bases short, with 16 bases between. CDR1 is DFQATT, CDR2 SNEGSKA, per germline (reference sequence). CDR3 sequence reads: CSAINWVQTETQYF. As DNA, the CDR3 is TGCAGTGCTATAAATTGGGTGCAGACAGAGACCCAGTACTTC.

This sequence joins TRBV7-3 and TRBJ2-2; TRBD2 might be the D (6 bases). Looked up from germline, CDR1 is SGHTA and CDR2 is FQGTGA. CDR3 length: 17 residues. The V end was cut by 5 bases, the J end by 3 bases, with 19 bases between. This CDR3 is CASSPRGIRGDTGELFF. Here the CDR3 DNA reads TGTGCCAGCAGCCCGCGGGGTATACGGGGAGACACCGGGGAGCTGTTTTTT.

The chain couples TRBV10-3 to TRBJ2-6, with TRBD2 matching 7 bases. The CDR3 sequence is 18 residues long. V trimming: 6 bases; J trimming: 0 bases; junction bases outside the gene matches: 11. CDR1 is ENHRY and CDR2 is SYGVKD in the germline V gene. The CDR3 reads CAISPWEGWPSGANVLTF. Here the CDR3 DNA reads TGTGCCATCAGCCCTTGGGAGGGATGGCCCTCTGGGGCCAACGTCCTGACTTTC.

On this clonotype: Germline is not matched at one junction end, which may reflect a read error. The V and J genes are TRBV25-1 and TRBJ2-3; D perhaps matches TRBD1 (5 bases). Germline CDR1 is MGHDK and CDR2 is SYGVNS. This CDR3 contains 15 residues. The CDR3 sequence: CASSEHRFSTDTRYF. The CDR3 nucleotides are TGTGCCAGCAGTGAGCACAGGTTTAGCACAGATACGCGGTATTTT. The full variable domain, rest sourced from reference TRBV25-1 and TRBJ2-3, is EADIYQTPRYLVIGTGKKITLECSQTMGHDKMYWYQQDPGMELHLIHYSYGVNSTEKGDLSSESTVSRIRTEHFPLTLESARPSHTSQYLCASSEHRFSTDTRYFGPGTRLTVL.

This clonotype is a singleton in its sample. The CDR3 DNA reads TGTGCCTGGAGAGAGCGGGGTCCCTCCTACGAGCAGTACTTC. It encodes CAWRERGPSYEQYF. The V and J genes are TRBV30 and TRBJ2-7; TRBD2 agrees at 7 bases. V was clipped by 3 bases and J by 0 bases; unmatched bases: 5. Germline loops: CDR1 GTSNPN, CDR2 SVGIG (reference sequence). CDR3 length equals 14 residues.

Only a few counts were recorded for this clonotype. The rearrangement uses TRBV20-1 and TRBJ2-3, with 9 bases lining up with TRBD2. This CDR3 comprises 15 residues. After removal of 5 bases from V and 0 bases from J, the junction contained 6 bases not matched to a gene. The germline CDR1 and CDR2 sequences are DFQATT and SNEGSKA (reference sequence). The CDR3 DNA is TGCAGTGCTCGGACTAGCGCAGCTAGCACAGATACGCAGTATTTT. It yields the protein CSARTSAASTDTQYF.

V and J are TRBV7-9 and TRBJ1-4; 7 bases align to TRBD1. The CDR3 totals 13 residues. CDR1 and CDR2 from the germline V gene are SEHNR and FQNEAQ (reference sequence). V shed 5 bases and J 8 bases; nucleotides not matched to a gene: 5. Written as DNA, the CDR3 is TGTGCCAGCAGCCCCCCAGGGGGAGAAAAACTGTTTTTT. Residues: CASSPPGGEKLFF. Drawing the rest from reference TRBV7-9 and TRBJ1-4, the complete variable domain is DTGVSQNPRHKITKRGQNVTFRCDPISEHNRLYWYRQTLGQGPEFLTYFQNEAQLEKSRLLSDRFSAERPKGSFSTLEIQRTEQGDSAMYLCASSPPGGEKLFFGSGTQLSVL.